The next 20 T cell receptor beta chains were all read from a single sample in a study of regulatory T cells in long-lasting Graves disease. Through Arm-PCR of CDR3 regions and iRepertoire HTBI primers, TCR beta libraries were built. TCRdb re-derived calls from the multiplex PCR reads in MiXCR, one entry per CDR3 protein. The top ten hold over 11% of the sample, which has roughly 430,000 distinct CDR3 sequences, roughly a fifth seen once. Described time point: persistent/refractory GD, antithyroid drugs over 5 years with positive TRAb. The TCR library was prepared using RNA isolated from PBMCs. The source material was peripheral blood mononuclear cells (PBMCs), sampled when the disease was refractory, from a patient treated with antithyroid drugs. These receptors were obtained from a female donor with Graves disease.

This clonotype has at least ten counts. This CDR3 is CSAGGGEETQYF. The CDR3 bases are TGCAGCGCAGGAGGGGGGGAAGAGACCCAGTACTTC. The chain has TRBV29-1 and TRBJ2-5, with D maybe TRBD2 (7 bases). From germline, CDR1 is SQVTM and CDR2 ANQGSEA. V was clipped by 7 bases and J by 3 bases, with 12 bases between them. The CDR3 totals 12 residues.

This sequence joins TRBV3-1 and TRBJ2-7, with 8 bases identical to TRBD2. Germline V gene data show CDR1 as LGHDT and CDR2 as YNNKEL (reference sequence). V shed 0 bases, J shed 0 bases, and the junction held 10 bases outside the gene matches. This CDR3 is 18 amino acids long. Here the CDR3 reads CASSQELAGGASSYEQYF. The CDR3 nucleotides read TGTGCCAGCAGCCAAGAGCTGGCGGGGGGCGCAAGCTCCTACGAGCAGTACTTC.

This clonotype occurred many times. The gene calls are TRBV3-1 and TRBJ1-1, with D unclear. The CDR3 covers 14 residues. The V end lost 1 base, the J end lost 0 bases, and 6 bases lay between the germline ends. Per germline, CDR1 LGHDT and CDR2 YNNKEL (reference sequence). In DNA form, the CDR3 reads TGTGCCAGCAGCCAAGTCGGGATGAACACTGAAGCTTTCTTT. It encodes CASSQVGMNTEAFF.

The chain recombines TRBV5-1 with TRBJ2-5, with 9 bases identical to TRBD1. CDR3 size: 15 residues. Germline lookup yields CDR1 SGHRS and CDR2 YFSETQ. V dropped 1 base and J dropped 4; count of bases not matched to a gene: 5. CDR3 DNA: TGCGCCAGCAGCTTGTGGACAGGGGACGTAGAGACCCAGTACTTC. This sequence encodes CASSLWTGDVETQYF.

The V call is TRBV5-1, the J call TRBJ2-2, with D maybe TRBD1 (5 bases). This CDR3 has 14 residues. The V gene lost 1 base and the J gene lost 5 bases, with 9 bases spanning the gap. Per germline, CDR1 SGHRS and CDR2 YFSETQ. CDR3 sequence: CASSLIRETGELFF. The CDR3 nucleotides read TGCGCCAGCAGCTTGATCAGGGAAACCGGGGAGCTGTTTTTT.

This clonotype came up a few times. The V gene is TRBV9, the J gene TRBJ2-3, with D perhaps matching TRBD2 (5 bases). V gave up 0 bases and J gave up 3 bases, with 8 bases separating them. The CDR3 has 14 amino acids. Germline V gene sequence: CDR1 SGDLS, CDR2 YYNGEE. CDR3 residues: CASSVGELTDTQYF. In DNA, the CDR3 is TGTGCCAGCAGCGTAGGGGAGCTTACAGATACGCAGTATTTT.

A remark on this clonotype: Germline is not matched at one junction end, which may reflect a read error. The chain is built from TRBV28 and TRBJ2-1; the D gene is possibly TRBD2 (6 bases). Germline V CDR1 and CDR2: MDHEN, SYDVKM. The CDR3 extends over 15 amino acids. The CDR3 reads CASSLGDSNLSERFF. DNA for the CDR3: TGTGCCAGCAGTTTGGGGGACTCAAACCTAAGTGAGCGGTTCTTC.

This clonotype was counted ten times or more. V is TRBV5-1 and J is TRBJ1-4; D is unresolved. V was trimmed by 0 bases and J by 5 bases, leaving 14 bases between them. This CDR3 spans 16 amino acids. In germline, CDR1 is SGHRS, CDR2 YFSETQ. CDR3 DNA sequence: TGCGCCAGCAGCTTGGCCGCCGCGACTAGAAATGAAAAACTGTTTTTT. It codes for CASSLAAATRNEKLFF.

This clonotype was recorded many times. The V and J genes are TRBV9 and TRBJ2-5; possible D gene TRBD2, 6 bases. CDR3 size: 16 residues. CDR1 and CDR2 (germline): SGDLS, YYNGEE. The germline V and J ends were trimmed by 1 base and 1 base, with 14 bases remaining between them. This CDR3 reads CASSVTSSGIQETQYF. DNA for the CDR3: TGTGCCAGCAGCGTAACTAGTAGCGGAATCCAAGAGACCCAGTACTTC.

This clonotype came up many times. This chain links TRBV28 with TRBJ2-7; TRBD2 matches 11 bases. V was pared by 5 bases and J by 6 bases, with 9 bases of the junction left unmatched. This CDR3 comprises 15 residues. The V gene's germline CDR1 is MDHEN and CDR2 SYDVKM. CDR3 amino acids: CASSLPTSGMGEQYF. The CDR3 DNA reads as TGTGCCAGCAGTCTCCCGACTAGCGGGATGGGCGAGCAGTACTTC.

Concerning this clonotype: Mismatch with germline at one junction end may stem from a read error. The rearrangement joins TRBV12-3 or TRBV12-4 to TRBJ2-2, with 8 nucleotides matching TRBD1. CDR3 length: 15 amino acids. Written as DNA, the CDR3 is TGTGCCAGCAGCCACTTGGACAGGGCCACCGGGAAGCTGTTTTTT. Translating it yields CASSHLDRATGKLFF.

As concerns this clonotype: One end of the junction varies from germline; a read error may be responsible. The genes are TRBV15 and TRBJ2-7; 10 bases are shared with TRBD2. CDR3 length: 15 residues. CDR1 is LNHNV, CDR2 YYDKDF, per germline (reference sequence). This CDR3 reads CATSREAGGPYELYF. The CDR3 DNA reads as TGTGCCACCAGCAGAGAAGCGGGAGGGCCCTACGAGCTGTACTTC.

This clonotype has a count of ten or more. V usage is TRBV20-1 and J usage is TRBJ2-5; 12 bases fit TRBD2. With V trimmed by 6 bases and J by 4 bases, 3 bases remained unmatched. This CDR3 is built from 13 residues. Germline-derived CDR1 and CDR2 are DFQATT and SNEGSKA (reference sequence). The DNA for the CDR3 is TGCAGTGCCCCGGGACTAGCGGGAGAGACCCAGTACTTC. Translating gives CSAPGLAGETQYF.

V and J are TRBV10-3 and TRBJ1-4; 8 bases match TRBD1. This CDR3 region has 16 residues. Trimming took 5 bases from V and 1 from J; bases not matched to a gene: 6. Germline CDR1 and CDR2: ENHRY and SYGVKD. Here the CDR3 reads CAISNGQGGTNEKLFF. CDR3 bases: TGTGCCATCAGTAACGGACAGGGAGGAACTAATGAAAAACTGTTTTTT.

In this sample, this clonotype turned up many times. The genes are TRBV28 and TRBJ1-1, with no clear D. V was cut by 4 bases and J by 2 bases, with 14 bases left in between. The germline V gene encodes CDR1 MDHEN and CDR2 SYDVKM. This CDR3 region has 15 residues. CDR3 amino acids: CASSWSPGDNTEAFF. In DNA, the CDR3 is TGTGCCAGCAGTTGGTCTCCTGGGGATAACACTGAAGCTTTCTTT.

This clonotype was observed many times. The gene calls are TRBV2 and TRBJ2-3; the match to TRBD2 covers 12 bases. Germline V gene lookup returns CDR1 SNHLY and CDR2 FYNNEI. The CDR3 consists of 15 residues. J gave up 4 bases and V 6 bases, and 5 bases lay outside the gene matches. This CDR3 is CASRPGLAGPDTQYF. CDR3 in DNA: TGTGCCAGCAGACCGGGACTAGCGGGCCCAGATACGCAGTATTTT. Combining the CDR3 with reference TRBV2 and TRBJ2-3 gives the whole variable domain EPEVTQTPSHQVTQMGQEVILRCVPISNHLYFYWYRQILGQKVEFLVSFYNNEISEKSEIFDDQFSVERPDGSNFTLKIRSTKLEDSAMYFCASRPGLAGPDTQYFGPGTRLTVL.

This clonotype was seen many times. This chain joins TRBV11-2 and TRBJ2-5; D is undetermined. Trimming took off 5 bases at V and 1 base at J, with 17 bases between the two ends. Germline assignment: CDR1 SGHAT and CDR2 FQNNGV. The CDR3 contains 16 residues. DNA for the CDR3: TGTGCCAGCAGCCCCCCCAGGACGGCTTTCCAAGAGACCCAGTACTTC. Translating it yields CASSPPRTAFQETQYF.

The sample holds many counts of this clonotype. The chain carries TRBV7-2 and TRBJ1-5; D gene ambiguous. This CDR3 spans 15 amino acids. Germline CDR1 SGHTA, CDR2 FQGNSA. Trimming stripped 2 bases from V and 0 bases from J, with 8 bases between. The CDR3 DNA follows: TGTGCCAGCAGCTTAACCGATAATAGCAATCAGCCCCAGCATTTT. It encodes CASSLTDNSNQPQHF. The variable domain in full, with the rest retrieved from reference TRBV7-2 and TRBJ1-5, is GAGVSQSPSNKVTEKGKDVELRCDPISGHTALYWYRQSLGQGLEFLIYFQGNSAPDKSGLPSDRFSAERTGGSVSTLTIQRTQQEDSAVYLCASSLTDNSNQPQHFGDGTRLSIL.

This clonotype was recorded at least ten times. The gene calls are TRBV5-6 and TRBJ2-2, with 9 bases fitting TRBD2. This CDR3 contains 16 residues. CDR1 is SGHDT, CDR2 YYEEEE, per germline. V shed 4 bases and J 4 bases; nucleotides not matched to a gene: 8. CDR3 bases: TGTGCCAGCAGCCCGCTTAGCGGGAGTACCACCGGGGAGCTGTTTTTT. It is translated as CASSPLSGSTTGELFF.

This clonotype has ten or more counts. The J gene is TRBJ2-7, the V gene TRBV2, with a tentative D call TRBD1 (7 bases). Trimming shortened V by 10 bases and J by 2 bases, and 21 bases separated the two germline ends. Germline assignment: CDR1 SNHLY and CDR2 FYNNEI. The CDR3 length is 15 residues. The CDR3 DNA sequence: TGTGCCACAAAGGGTAGCAGGGGGGAAGCCTACGAGCAGTACTTC. It translates to CATKGSRGEAYEQYF.